This T cell receptor (beta chain) was recovered during a study of metastatic and nonmetastatic thyroid tumors. Background on the study: A comparison of repertoires was made across blood and tumor or nodule tissue from malignant and benign thyroid patients. Study findings and constraints: According to reports, the diversity of TCR beta was significantly higher in malignant thyroid tumors than in benign nodules, and this held in both blood and tumor samples.

Thyroid surgery took place with no prior treatment in any patient. V lost 7 bases, J lost 4 bases, and 5 bases stayed unmatched. The CDR3 has 14 residues. Germline-derived CDR1 and CDR2 are MNHNS and SASEGT. Original methodology: A classifier for distant metastasis in papillary thyroid cancer was constructed using CDR3 differences observed across clinicopathological groups. From the PCR reads, TCRdb re-called clones with MiXCR. None of the V and J calls come from the authors' own analysis; TCRdb made them. The table has roughly 45,000 clones, 3.2% seen once. This clone was seen only a few times. Antigen: not known.

Input material: blood. The rearrangement joins TRBV6-1 to TRBJ2-1; 9 bases map to TRBD2. The source is a female donor with papillary thyroid cancer or a benign thyroid nodule (not recorded which). Some clones in this sample may be carry-over from other donors' samples. The CDR3 coding sequence is TGTGCCAGCACTCCTACTAGCGGGTACAATGAGCAGTTCTTC. Encoded protein: CASTPTSGYNEQFF.